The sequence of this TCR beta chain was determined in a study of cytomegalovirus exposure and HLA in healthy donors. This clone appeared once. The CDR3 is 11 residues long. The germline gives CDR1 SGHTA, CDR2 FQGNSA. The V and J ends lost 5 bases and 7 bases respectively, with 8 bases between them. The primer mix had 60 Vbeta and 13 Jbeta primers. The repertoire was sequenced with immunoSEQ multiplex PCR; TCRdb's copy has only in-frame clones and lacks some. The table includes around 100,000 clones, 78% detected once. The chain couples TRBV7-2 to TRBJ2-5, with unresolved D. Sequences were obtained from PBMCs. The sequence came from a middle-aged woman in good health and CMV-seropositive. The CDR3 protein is CASSRPGTQYF. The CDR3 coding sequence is TGTGCCAGCAGCCGGCCGGGGACCCAGTACTTC.